This T cell receptor (beta chain) was found in a study of shared clonotypes between healthy human individuals (TCRdb year 2020). Describing the broader study: The cohort included a few men and a couple of women between 18 and 49 years of age. For each donor, three plates each were used for CD4 naive and CD4 memory, two plates were used for CD8 naive, and one plate was used for CD8 memory. Libraries were prepared and TCR repertoires were sequenced by different laboratories using diverse techniques, in order to increase sequencing depth and limit assay-specific biases. Between about 0.9 and 10 billion PBMCs per donor were obtained by leukapheresis. To estimate repertoire size and how much clonotypes are shared between individuals, the study performed deep sequencing of blood TCR repertoires from roughly five healthy adults.

Using the deep immunoSEQ assay, TCR CDR3 regions were amplified from genomic DNA by multiplex PCR. Genomic DNA extracted from each cell subset was distributed evenly over all wells of several immunoSEQ 96-well plates, and each plate served as one replicate. For sorted subsets, around 200 ng genomic DNA, equal to about 30,000 T cell genomes, was loaded into each replicate PCR. Purified libraries were quantified with a Qubit 3.0 fluorometer, sized on a Bioanalyzer 2100, and re-quantified with the KAPA Library Quantification kit. Every immunoSEQ 96-well plate was sequenced on a separate single-read 150-cycle Illumina NextSeq 550 flow cell. The study's own analysis went as follows. Because the immunoSEQ output held only junctional sequences and lacked quality scores, the filtering could not match the filtering applied to full-length reads. Sequences were annotated with PyIR, a Python wrapper for IgBLAST v1.9, using IMGT germline references to assign V/J genes and CDR3. Reads with weak V/J assignments (E-value above 1e-6), missing CDR3, stop codons, out-of-frame junctions, or ambiguous translated residues were removed. A V3J clonotype was defined by an identical inferred V gene, J gene, and CDR3 amino acid sequence. Percentage overlap between repertoires was computed as shared unique clonotypes divided by the size of the smaller repertoire. Richness of each repertoire was evaluated using RTK rarefaction, the Chao1 estimator, and Recon v2.1 estimates of unobserved clonotypes. Generation probabilities for all TCRbeta clonotypes obtained by the gDNA method from a few donors were computed using OLGA. TCRdb limited this immuneACCESS table to in-frame rearrangements with V and J called. A share of clones is missing; checked studies link under half to unresolved V genes, and the rest is unexplained. That table furnishes V, J and clone size, whereas the DNA furnished D and trimming. Within this sample are millions of clones, with around 90% of them counted one time only. Around 0.14% of the sample is held by the ten biggest clonotypes.

The full study reports these points: Sampling was restricted to blood, and TCR repertoires in tissue are likely to differ from TCR repertoires in blood. Larger estimated clonotype richness was generally found for naive subsets than for memory subsets. When several donors were compared, the shared fraction of clonotypes was 5% to 6.5% for naive CD4, roughly 3.3% for naive CD8, 2.3% for memory CD4, and about 0.36% for memory CD8. Because the study included a small number of donors, the genetic and exposure-history diversity represented was limited. Even with the large sequencing depth, rarefaction of the sorted-subset datasets indicated that sequencing was incomplete. Based on pairwise subsampling, the degree of clonotype sharing among donors was expected to be affected by sequencing depth. Compared with non-shared clonotypes, clonotypes shared by all four sorted-subset donors had higher generation probabilities.

The junction shows trimming of 6 bases on V and 0 bases on J, plus 24 bases between the germline ends. CDR1 and CDR2 (MDHEN, SYDVKM) derive from the germline V gene. Taken from cysteine to phenylalanine, the CDR3 has 19 residues. Only the CDR3 part of the read is kept: 57 bases, read in frame from the first base. Notes on this clone: This receptor's antigen is unknown. It has no much larger one-base neighbor in the sample; base qualities were not kept.

Healthy HIV-negative adults with no recently reported acute infections or vaccinations were included as donors. All donors were Caucasian adults living in Nashville, Tennessee, USA. CD4+ T cells were enriched by magnetic negative selection; naive cells were then positively selected on CD45RA, and the negative fraction formed the memory subset. Blood was collected by leukapheresis, and PBMCs were isolated by Ficoll-Histopaque density gradient centrifugation and then cryopreserved in liquid nitrogen vapor phase. Analytical flow cytometry was used to check the purity and quantity of each magnetically sorted T cell population. From each sorted fraction, genomic DNA was isolated and quantified by UV absorbance on a Nanodrop 2000c.

Sample: naive CD4+ T cells sorted from blood. The cell subset or site tag for this specimen amounts to: CD45RA+ positively selected. This receptor was taken from a man between 18 and 35 years old in good health. The chain couples TRBV28 to TRBJ1-5, with no reliable assignment of the D segment. The DNA reads TGTGCCAGCAGCAAGAGATCCTATGGTCGTAATTATAGCAATCAGCCCCAGCATTTT. It encodes CASSKRSYGRNYSNQPQHF.